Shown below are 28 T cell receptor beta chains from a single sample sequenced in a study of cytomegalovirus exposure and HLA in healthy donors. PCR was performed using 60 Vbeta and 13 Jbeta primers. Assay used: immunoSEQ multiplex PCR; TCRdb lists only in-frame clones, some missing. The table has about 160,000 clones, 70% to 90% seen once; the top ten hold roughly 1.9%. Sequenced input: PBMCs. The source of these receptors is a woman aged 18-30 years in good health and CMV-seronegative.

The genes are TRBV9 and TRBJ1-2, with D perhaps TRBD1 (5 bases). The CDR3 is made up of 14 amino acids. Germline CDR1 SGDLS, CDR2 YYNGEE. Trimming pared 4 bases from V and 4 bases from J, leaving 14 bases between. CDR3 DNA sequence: TGTGCCAGCAGCCCCGGGGGAGGGGTCTATGGCTACACCTTC. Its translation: CASSPGGGVYGYTF.

CDR3 sequence reads: CASSLVGTGNEKLFF. CDR3 coding DNA: TGTGCCAGCAGCTTGGTTGGGACAGGGAATGAAAAACTGTTTTTT. V gene TRBV5-6 combines with J gene TRBJ1-4, with 9 positions matching TRBD1. Germline CDR1 and CDR2: SGHDT and YYEEEE. The CDR3 sequence is 15 residues long. V lost 0 bases to trimming and J lost 5 bases; unmatched junction nucleotides: 2.

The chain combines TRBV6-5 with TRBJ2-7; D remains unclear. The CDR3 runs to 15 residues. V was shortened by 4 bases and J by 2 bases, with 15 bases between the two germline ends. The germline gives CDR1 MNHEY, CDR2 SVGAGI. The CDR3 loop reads CASSSSHFDTYEQYF. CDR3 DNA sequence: TGTGCCAGCAGTTCGTCACACTTTGACACCTACGAGCAGTACTTC.

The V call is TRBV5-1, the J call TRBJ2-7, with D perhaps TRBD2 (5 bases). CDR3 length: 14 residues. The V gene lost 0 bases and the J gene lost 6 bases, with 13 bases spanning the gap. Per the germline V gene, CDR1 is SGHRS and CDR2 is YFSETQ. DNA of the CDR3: TGCGCCAGCAGCTTGGAACGGGGATCCGGCGAGCAGTACTTC. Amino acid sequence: CASSLERGSGEQYF.

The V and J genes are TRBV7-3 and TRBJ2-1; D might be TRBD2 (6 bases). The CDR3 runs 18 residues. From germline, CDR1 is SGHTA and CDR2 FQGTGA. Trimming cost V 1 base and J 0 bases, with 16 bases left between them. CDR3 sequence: CASSLNVGGSPSYNEQFF. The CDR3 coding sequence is TGTGCCAGCAGCTTAAACGTTGGGGGGAGTCCCTCCTACAATGAGCAGTTCTTC.

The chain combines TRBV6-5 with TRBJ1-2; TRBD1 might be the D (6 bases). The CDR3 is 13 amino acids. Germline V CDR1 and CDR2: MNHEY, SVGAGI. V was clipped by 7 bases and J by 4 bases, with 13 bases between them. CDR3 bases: TGTGCCAGCACCCGGGGAGGGGGCTATGGCTACACCTTC. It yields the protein CASTRGGGYGYTF.

The CDR3 DNA reads TGTGCCAGCAGCCGGACAGGGTCCACCTACGAGCAGTACTTC. Translated: CASSRTGSTYEQYF. The rearrangement joins TRBV11-2 to TRBJ2-7; 8 bases match TRBD1. The CDR3 totals 14 residues. CDR1 and CDR2 (germline): SGHAT, FQNNGV. The trim removed 5 bases at V and 2 bases at J, leaving 5 bases unmatched. The full variable domain, rest sourced from reference TRBV11-2 and TRBJ2-7, is EAGVAQSPRYKIIEKRQSVAFWCNPISGHATLYWYQQILGQGPKLLIQFQNNGVVDDSQLPKDRFSAERLKGVDSTLKIQPAKLEDSAVYLCASSRTGSTYEQYFGPGTRLTVT.

DNA for the CDR3: TGTGCCAGTAGTGGGACTAACAATGAGCAGTTCTTC. Amino acid sequence: CASSGTNNEQFF. The J gene is TRBJ2-1, the V gene TRBV19; 7 positions match TRBD2. Unmatched junction bases numbered 0, after V lost 5 bases and J lost 5 bases. The germline gives CDR1 LNHDA, CDR2 SQIVND (reference sequence). This CDR3 has 12 residues.

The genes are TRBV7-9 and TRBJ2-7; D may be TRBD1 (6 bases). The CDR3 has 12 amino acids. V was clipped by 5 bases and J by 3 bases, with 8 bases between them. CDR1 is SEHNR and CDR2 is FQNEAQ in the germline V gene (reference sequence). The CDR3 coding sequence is TGTGCCAGCAGCACGGACAGCTACGAGCAGTACTTC. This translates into CASSTDSYEQYF.

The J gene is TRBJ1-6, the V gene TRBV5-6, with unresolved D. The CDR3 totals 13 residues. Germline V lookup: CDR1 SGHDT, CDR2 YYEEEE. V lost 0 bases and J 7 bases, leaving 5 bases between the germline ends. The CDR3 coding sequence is TGTGCCAGCAGCTTGGACTGGAATTCACCCCTCCACTTT. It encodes CASSLDWNSPLHF.

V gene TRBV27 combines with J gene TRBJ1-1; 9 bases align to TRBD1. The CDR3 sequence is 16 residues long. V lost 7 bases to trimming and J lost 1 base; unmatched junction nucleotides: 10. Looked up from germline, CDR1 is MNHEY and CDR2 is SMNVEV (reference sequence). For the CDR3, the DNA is TGTGCCAGCACACGCCTTAGGGGACAGGGGAACACTGAAGCTTTCTTT. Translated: CASTRLRGQGNTEAFF.

The CDR3 sequence: CASSVEPTGVEQYF. In DNA, the CDR3 is TGTGCCAGCAGCGTAGAACCGACGGGGGTCGAGCAGTACTTC. The chain links TRBV9 to TRBJ2-7; a weak D match, TRBD2 (6 bases). The V gene's germline CDR1 is SGDLS and CDR2 YYNGEE. The CDR3 extends over 14 amino acids. Trimming shortened V by 0 bases and J by 6 bases, and 13 bases separated the two germline ends.

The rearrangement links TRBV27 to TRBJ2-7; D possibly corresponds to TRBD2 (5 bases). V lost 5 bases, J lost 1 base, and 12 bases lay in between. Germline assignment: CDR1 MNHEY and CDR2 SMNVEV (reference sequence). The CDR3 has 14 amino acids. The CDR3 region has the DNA TGTGCCAGCAGTCTGGACTTATCTTCCTACGAGCAGTACTTC. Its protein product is CASSLDLSSYEQYF.

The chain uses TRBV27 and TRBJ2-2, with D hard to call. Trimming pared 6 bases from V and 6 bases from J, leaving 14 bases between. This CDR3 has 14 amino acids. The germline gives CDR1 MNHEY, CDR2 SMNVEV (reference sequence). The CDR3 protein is CASSYSAAAGELFF. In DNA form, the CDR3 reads TGTGCCAGCAGCTACAGTGCTGCAGCCGGGGAGCTGTTTTTT.

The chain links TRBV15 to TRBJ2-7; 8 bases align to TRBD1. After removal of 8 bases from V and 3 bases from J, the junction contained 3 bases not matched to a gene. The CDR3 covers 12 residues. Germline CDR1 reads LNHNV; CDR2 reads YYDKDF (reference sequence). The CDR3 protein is CATGTGLYEQYF. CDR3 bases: TGTGCCACCGGGACAGGTCTCTACGAGCAGTACTTC.

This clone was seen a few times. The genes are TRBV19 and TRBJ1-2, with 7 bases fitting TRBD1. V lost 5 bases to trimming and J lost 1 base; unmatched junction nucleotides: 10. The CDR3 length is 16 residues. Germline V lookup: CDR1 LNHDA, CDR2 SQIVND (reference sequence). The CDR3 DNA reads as TGTGCCAGTAGTCCGCGGACCCGACAGGGTAACTATGGCTACACCTTC. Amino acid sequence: CASSPRTRQGNYGYTF.

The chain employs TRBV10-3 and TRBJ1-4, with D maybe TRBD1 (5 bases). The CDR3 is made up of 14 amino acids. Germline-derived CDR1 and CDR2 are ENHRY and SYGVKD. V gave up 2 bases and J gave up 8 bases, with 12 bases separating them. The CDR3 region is CAISEVDRGEKLFF. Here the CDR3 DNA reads TGTGCCATCAGTGAGGTCGACCGGGGGGAAAAACTGTTTTTT.

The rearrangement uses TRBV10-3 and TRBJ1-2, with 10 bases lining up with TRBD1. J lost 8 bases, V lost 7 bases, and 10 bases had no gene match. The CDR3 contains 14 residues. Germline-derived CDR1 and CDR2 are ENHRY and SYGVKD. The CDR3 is CAITPGQGNSGYTF. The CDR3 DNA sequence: TGTGCCATCACCCCGGGACAGGGGAACTCCGGCTACACCTTC.

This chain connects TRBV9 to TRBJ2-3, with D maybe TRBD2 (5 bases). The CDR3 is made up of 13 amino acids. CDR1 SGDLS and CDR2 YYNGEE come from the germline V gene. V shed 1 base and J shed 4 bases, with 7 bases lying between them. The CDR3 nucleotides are TGTGCCAGCAGCGTACCCGGGGCAGATACGCAGTATTTT. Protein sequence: CASSVPGADTQYF.

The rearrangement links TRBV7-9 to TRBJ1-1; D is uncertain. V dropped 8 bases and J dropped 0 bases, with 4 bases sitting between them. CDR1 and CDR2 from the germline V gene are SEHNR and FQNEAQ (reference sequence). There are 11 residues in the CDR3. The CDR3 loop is CASRLNTEAFF. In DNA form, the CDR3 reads TGTGCCAGCCGTCTGAACACTGAAGCTTTCTTT.

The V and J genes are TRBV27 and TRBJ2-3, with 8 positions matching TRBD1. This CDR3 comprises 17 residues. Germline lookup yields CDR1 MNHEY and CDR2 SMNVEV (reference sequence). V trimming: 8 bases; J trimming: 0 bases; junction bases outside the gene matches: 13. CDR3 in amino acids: CASRGGVDRASTDTQYF. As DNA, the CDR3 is TGTGCCAGCCGAGGAGGGGTGGACAGGGCGAGCACAGATACGCAGTATTTT.

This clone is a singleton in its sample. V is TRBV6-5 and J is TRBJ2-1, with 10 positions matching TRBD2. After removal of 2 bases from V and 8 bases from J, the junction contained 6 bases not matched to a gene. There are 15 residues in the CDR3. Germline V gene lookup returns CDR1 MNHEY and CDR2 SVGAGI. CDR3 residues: CASSYQTSGADEQFF. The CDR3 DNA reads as TGTGCCAGCAGTTACCAAACTAGCGGGGCCGATGAGCAGTTCTTC.

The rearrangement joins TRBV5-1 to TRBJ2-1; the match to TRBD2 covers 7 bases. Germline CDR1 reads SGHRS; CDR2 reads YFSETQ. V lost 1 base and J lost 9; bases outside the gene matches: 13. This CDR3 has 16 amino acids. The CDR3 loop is CASSLTGLVVRGEQFF. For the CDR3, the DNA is TGCGCCAGCAGCTTGACAGGACTAGTAGTGAGAGGTGAGCAGTTCTTC.

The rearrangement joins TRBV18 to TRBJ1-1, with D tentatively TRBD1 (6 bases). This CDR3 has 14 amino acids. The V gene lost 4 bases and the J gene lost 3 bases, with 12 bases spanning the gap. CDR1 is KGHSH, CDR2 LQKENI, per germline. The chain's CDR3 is CASSLQGGDTEAFF. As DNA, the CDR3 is TGTGCCAGCTCACTACAGGGAGGGGACACTGAAGCTTTCTTT.

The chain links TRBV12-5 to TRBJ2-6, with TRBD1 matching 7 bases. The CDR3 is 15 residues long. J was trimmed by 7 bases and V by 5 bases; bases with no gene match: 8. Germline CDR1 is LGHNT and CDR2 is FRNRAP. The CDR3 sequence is CASGATTGNANVLTF. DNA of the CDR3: TGTGCTAGTGGTGCCACGACAGGGAACGCCAACGTCCTGACTTTC.

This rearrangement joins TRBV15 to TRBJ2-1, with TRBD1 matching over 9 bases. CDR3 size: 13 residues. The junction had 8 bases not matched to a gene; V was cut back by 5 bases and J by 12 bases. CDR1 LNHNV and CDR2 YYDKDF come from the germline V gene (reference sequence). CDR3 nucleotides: TGTGCCACCAGCGGACAGGGGTCTAGAGCGCAGTTCTTC. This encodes CATSGQGSRAQFF.

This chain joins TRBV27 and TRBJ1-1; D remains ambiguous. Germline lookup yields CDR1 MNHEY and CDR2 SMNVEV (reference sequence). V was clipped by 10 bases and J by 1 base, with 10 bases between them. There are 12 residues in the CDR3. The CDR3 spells CATATGNTEAFF. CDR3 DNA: TGTGCCACCGCGACGGGGAACACTGAAGCTTTCTTT.

CDR3 coding DNA: TGTGCCAGCAGCGTGGGGTCTATAGCGGGGGGTTCCCTCTCCTACGAGCAGTACTTC. Residues: CASSVGSIAGGSLSYEQYF. The chain employs TRBV9 and TRBJ2-7, with 10 bases lining up with TRBD2. J was trimmed by 0 bases and V by 2 bases; bases with no gene match: 14. The CDR3 extends over 19 amino acids. Germline CDR1 is SGDLS and CDR2 is YYNGEE.